This T cell receptor beta chain was captured by sequencing in a study of T cell changes during pregnancy in multiple sclerosis (dated by TCRdb to the late 2010s). Turning to the overall study: The study examined how the T cell repertoire changed over the course of pregnancy in women with multiple sclerosis.

Inclusive of the bounding cysteine and phenylalanine, the CDR3 is 16 residues long. The sequence is cut down to CDR3 DNA, 48 bases in frame from base 1. Deletion took 8 bases off V and 0 bases off J, with a span of 19 bases between the germline ends. CDR1 MGHDK and CDR2 SYGVNS were looked up in the germline V gene. With respect to this clone: What antigen it recognizes has not been identified. Per-nucleotide qualities are absent, and no much larger clonotype sits a single base away.

Receptors were amplified or captured by the immunoSEQ multiplex PCR assay. The table comes from immuneACCESS by way of TCRdb, which keeps in-frame sequences with V and J called. Part of the clones is missing from these tables; in studies checked, under half for an unresolved V gene and the rest for unknown reasons. Counted in this sample were about 51,000 clones; 93% of them appeared once. The ten largest account for about 1.9% of the sample. This TCR was sampled from a female donor with multiple sclerosis, enrolled in a pregnancy study. This specimen consisted of peripheral blood, obtained in the second trimester of pregnancy. The chain joins TRBV25-1 to TRBJ2-5; TRBD1 is a possible D gene, resting on 6 matching bases. The CDR3 loop reads CASGGRLASYQETQYF. The DNA is as follows: TGTGCCAGCGGGGGCAGGTTAGCGAGCTACCAAGAGACCCAGTACTTC.